A selection of T cell receptor beta chains follows, all from one sample in a study of shared clonotypes between healthy human individuals. Clones were sequenced by immunoSEQ multiplex PCR, and TCRdb holds only the in-frame ones, with some missing. This sample has 2 million to 3 million clones, with under 95% found just once. Sequencing was performed on naive CD4+ T cells from PBMCs. Every receptor here comes from a man aged 18-30 years in good health. Some clones in this sample may be carry-over from other donors' samples. CDR3s include the opening cysteine and the closing phenylalanine or tryptophan. The D gene is left open where the match is weak. Expanded clones get a size class; other rows say once, few or many, or leave the size out.

d_call	v_call	j_call	clone_size	cdr3_aa	cdr3_nt
.	TRBV6-1	TRBJ1-5	.	CASSAGTAFDQPQHF	TGTGCCAGCAGTGCGGGGACGGCTTTTGATCAGCCCCAGCATTTT
.	TRBV6-1	TRBJ2-5	.	CASSDLQPGRETQYF	TGTGCCAGCAGTGATTTGCAGCCGGGTCGGGAGACCCAGTACTTC
.	TRBV9	TRBJ2-3	.	CASSVVGREVADTQYF	TGTGCCAGCAGCGTAGTAGGCAGGGAGGTGGCAGATACGCAGTATTTT
TRBD1	TRBV11-2	TRBJ2-3	.	CASSPLTGGASDTQYF	TGTGCCAGCAGCCCACTAACAGGGGGCGCTTCAGATACGCAGTATTTT
.	TRBV11-2	TRBJ1-1	.	CASSTQTNTEAFF	TGTGCCAGCAGCACCCAAACCAACACTGAAGCTTTCTTT
.	TRBV5-4	TRBJ1-1	.	CASSSNQGRVNTEAFF	TGTGCCAGCAGCTCCAACCAAGGGCGAGTGAACACTGAAGCTTTCTTT
.	TRBV2	TRBJ1-1	once	CASSETFGRSEAFF	TGTGCCAGCAGTGAAACTTTTGGGCGGTCTGAAGCTTTCTTT
.	TRBV11-1	TRBJ1-6	.	CASSHRESPLHF	TGTGCCAGCAGCCACAGGGAGTCACCCCTCCACTTT
.	TRBV14	TRBJ2-7	.	CASSRRGGTGFSEQYF	TGTGCCAGCAGCCGCCGGGGGGGGACAGGGTTCAGCGAGCAGTACTTC
TRBD2	TRBV7-2	TRBJ2-7	.	CASSLTSGRGSHEQYF	TGTGCCAGCAGCTTGACTAGCGGGAGGGGTTCCCACGAGCAGTACTTC
.	TRBV5-5	TRBJ2-1	.	CASSLAVGSGYEQFF	TGTGCCAGCAGCCTCGCGGTAGGGAGTGGATATGAGCAGTTCTTC
TRBD1	TRBV7-3	TRBJ2-6	once	CASSYTVGDRGISGANVLTF	TGTGCCAGCAGCTACACCGTCGGCGACAGGGGAATCTCTGGGGCCAACGTCCTGACTTTC
TRBD2	TRBV10-3	TRBJ2-1	.	CAISERGGSGNEQFF	TGTGCCATCAGTGAGCGGGGCGGGAGTGGCAATGAGCAGTTCTTC
.	TRBV4-2	TRBJ2-1	once	CASSPDGNEQFF	TGTGCCAGCAGCCCCGACGGGAATGAGCAGTTCTTC
.	TRBV9	TRBJ2-1	.	CASSVRYNEQFF	TGTGCCAGCAGCGTACGCTACAATGAGCAGTTCTTC
TRBD2	TRBV29-1	TRBJ2-7	.	CSVGGLAAYEQYF	TGCAGCGTCGGGGGACTAGCGGCCTACGAGCAGTACTTC
.	TRBV9	TRBJ2-1	.	CASSVLGINEQFF	TGTGCCAGCAGCGTCCTAGGTATAAATGAGCAGTTCTTC
.	TRBV6-5	TRBJ2-7	.	CASSLQASYEQYF	TGTGCCAGCAGTTTACAGGCCTCCTACGAGCAGTACTTC
.	TRBV28	TRBJ1-6	.	CASKGHLSPLHF	TGTGCCAGTAAAGGCCATTTGTCACCCCTCCACTTT
.	TRBV10-3	TRBJ2-4	.	CAISESGGRIQYF	TGTGCCATCAGTGAGTCCGGAGGGCGCATTCAGTACTTC
TRBD1	TRBV18	TRBJ1-4	.	CASSPDRGYNEKLFF	TGTGCCAGCTCACCCGACAGGGGATATAATGAAAAACTGTTTTTT
TRBD1	TRBV6-5	TRBJ1-2	.	CASSYLQGAGNYGYTF	TGTGCCAGCAGTTACTTACAGGGGGCAGGGAACTATGGCTACACCTTC
TRBD1	TRBV5-1	TRBJ2-7	.	CASSRGQDVGAQYF	TGCGCCAGCAGCAGGGGACAGGACGTCGGGGCGCAGTACTTC